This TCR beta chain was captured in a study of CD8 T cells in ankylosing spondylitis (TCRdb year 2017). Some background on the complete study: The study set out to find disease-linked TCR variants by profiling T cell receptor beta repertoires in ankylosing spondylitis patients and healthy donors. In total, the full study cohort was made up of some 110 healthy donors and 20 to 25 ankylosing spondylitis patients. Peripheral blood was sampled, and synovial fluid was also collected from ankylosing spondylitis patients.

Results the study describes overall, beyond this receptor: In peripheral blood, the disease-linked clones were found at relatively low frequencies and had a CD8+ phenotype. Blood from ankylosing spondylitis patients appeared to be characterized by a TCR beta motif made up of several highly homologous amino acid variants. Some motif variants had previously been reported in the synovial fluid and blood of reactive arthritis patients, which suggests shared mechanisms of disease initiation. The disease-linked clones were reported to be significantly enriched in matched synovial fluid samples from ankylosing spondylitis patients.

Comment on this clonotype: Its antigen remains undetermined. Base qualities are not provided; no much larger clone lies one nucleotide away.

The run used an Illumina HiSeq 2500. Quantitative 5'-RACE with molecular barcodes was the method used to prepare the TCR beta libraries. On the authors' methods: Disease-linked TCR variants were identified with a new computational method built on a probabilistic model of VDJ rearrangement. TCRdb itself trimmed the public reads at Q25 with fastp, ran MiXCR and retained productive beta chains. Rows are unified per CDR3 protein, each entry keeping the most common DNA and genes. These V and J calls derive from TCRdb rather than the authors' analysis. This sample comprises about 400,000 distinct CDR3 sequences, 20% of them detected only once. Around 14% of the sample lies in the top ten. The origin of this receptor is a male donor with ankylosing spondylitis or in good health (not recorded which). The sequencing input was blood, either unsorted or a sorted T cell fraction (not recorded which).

The sequence in DNA is TGTGCCAGCAGTTACGGGACGGGAATCTACAATGAGCAGTTCTTC. Its protein is CASSYGTGIYNEQFF. The sequence links TRBV6-5 to TRBJ2-1; the D region may be TRBD1 or TRBD2, each matching 5 bases equally. From the cysteine up to the phenylalanine, the CDR3 has a length of 15 residues. Of all the DNA, just the CDR3 is kept, 45 bases in frame from base 1. The germline V gene provides CDR1 MNHEY and CDR2 SVGAGI. Deletion took 2 bases off V and 3 bases off J, with a span of 11 bases between the germline ends.